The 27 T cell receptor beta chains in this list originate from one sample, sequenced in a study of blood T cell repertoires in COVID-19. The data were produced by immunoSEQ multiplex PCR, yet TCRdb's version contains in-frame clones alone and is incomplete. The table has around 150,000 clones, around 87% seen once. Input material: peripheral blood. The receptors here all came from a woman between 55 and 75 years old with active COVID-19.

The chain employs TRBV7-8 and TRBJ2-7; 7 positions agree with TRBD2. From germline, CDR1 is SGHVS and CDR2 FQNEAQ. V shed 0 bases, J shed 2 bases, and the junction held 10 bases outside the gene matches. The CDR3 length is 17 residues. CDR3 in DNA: TGTGCCAGCAGCTTAGCACCCCCCGGGACTAATACCTACGAGCAGTACTTC. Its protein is CASSLAPPGTNTYEQYF.

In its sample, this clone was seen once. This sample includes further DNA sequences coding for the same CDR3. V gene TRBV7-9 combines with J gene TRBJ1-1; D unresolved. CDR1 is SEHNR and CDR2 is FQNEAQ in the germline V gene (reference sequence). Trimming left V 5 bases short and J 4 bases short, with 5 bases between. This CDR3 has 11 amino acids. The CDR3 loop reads CASSPGTEAFF. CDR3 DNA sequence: TGTGCCAGCAGCCCGGGCACTGAAGCTTTCTTT.

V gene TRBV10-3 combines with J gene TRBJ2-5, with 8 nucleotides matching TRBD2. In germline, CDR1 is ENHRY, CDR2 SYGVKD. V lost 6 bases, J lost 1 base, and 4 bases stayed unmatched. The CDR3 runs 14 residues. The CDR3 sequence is CAIRAGATQETQYF. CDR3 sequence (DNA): TGTGCCATCAGAGCGGGAGCTACCCAAGAGACCCAGTACTTC.

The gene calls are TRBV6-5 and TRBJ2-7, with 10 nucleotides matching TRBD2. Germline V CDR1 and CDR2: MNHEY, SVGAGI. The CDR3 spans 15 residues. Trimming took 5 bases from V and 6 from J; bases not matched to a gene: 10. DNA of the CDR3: TGTGCCAGCAGTCCTAGAGCGGGAGGGCTCAGCGAGCAGTACTTC. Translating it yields CASSPRAGGLSEQYF.

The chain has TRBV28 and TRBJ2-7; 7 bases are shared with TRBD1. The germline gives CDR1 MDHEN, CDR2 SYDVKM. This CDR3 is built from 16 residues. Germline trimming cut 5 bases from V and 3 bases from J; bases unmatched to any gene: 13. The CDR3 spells CASSPRLGTEVYEQYF. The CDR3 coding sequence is TGTGCCAGCAGTCCCCGATTGGGGACAGAGGTCTACGAGCAGTACTTC.

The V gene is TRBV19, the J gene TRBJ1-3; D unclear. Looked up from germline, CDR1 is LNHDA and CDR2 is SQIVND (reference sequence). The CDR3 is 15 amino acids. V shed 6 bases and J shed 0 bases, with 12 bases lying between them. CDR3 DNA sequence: TGTGCCAGTAGACCCCGCGCCCTCTCTGGAAACACCATATATTTT. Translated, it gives CASRPRALSGNTIYF.

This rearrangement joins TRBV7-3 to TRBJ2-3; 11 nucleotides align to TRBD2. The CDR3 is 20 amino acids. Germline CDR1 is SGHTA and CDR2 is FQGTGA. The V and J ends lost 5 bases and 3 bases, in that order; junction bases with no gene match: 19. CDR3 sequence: CASSLPEGTSGRGRTDTQYF. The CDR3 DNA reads TGTGCCAGCAGCCTCCCGGAGGGGACTAGCGGACGAGGGAGGACAGATACGCAGTATTTT.

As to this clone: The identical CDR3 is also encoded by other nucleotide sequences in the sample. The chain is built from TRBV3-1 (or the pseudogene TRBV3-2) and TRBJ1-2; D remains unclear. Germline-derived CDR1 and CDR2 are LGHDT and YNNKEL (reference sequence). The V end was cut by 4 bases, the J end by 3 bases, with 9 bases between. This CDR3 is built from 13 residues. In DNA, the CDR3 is TGTGCCAGCAGCCGCAGCGTTTACTATGGCTACACCTTC. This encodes CASSRSVYYGYTF.

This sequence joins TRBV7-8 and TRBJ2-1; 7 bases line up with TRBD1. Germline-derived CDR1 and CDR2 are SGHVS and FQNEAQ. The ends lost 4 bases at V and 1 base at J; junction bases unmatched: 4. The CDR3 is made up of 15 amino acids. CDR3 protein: CASSSRQGSYNEQFF. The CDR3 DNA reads TGTGCCAGCAGCTCCAGACAGGGATCCTACAATGAGCAGTTCTTC.

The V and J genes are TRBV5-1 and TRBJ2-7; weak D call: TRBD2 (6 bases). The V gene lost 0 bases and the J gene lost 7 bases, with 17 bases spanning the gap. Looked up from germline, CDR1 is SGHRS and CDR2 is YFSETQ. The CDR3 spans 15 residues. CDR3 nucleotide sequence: TGCGCCAGCAGCTTGGGACCCGGGAGAATGGGGGAGCAGTACTTC. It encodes CASSLGPGRMGEQYF.

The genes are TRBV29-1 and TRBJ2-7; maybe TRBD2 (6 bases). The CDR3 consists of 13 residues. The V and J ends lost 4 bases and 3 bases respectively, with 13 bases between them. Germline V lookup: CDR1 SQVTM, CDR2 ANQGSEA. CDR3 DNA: TGCAGCGTTGGAGGGACTGTTTACTACGAGCAGTACTTC. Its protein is CSVGGTVYYEQYF.

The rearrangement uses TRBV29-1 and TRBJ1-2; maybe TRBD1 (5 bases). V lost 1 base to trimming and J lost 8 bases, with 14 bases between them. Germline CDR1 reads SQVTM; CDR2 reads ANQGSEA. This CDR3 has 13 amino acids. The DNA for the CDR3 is TGCAGCGTTGAAGGGGGCCAGGGCGAGGGCTACACCTTC. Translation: CSVEGGQGEGYTF.

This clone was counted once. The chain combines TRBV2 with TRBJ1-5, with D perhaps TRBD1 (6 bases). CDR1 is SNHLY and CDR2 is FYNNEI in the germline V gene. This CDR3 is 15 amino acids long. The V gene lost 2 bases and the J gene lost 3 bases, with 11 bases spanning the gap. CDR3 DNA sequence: TGTGCCAGCAGTGAATGGACAGTGGACAATCAGCCCCAGCATTTT. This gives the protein CASSEWTVDNQPQHF.

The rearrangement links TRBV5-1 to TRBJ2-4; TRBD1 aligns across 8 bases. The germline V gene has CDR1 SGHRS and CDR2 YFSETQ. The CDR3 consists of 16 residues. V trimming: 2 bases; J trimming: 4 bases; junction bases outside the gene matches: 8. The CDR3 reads CASSFGADREKNIQYF. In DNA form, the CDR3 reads TGCGCCAGCAGCTTCGGGGCGGACAGGGAGAAAAACATTCAGTACTTC.

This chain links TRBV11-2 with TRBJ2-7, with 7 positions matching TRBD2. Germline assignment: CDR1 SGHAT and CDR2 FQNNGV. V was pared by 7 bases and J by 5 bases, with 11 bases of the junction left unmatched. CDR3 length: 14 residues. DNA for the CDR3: TGTGCCAGCACCTTGGGAGGGAACAGCCACGAGCAGTACTTC. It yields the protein CASTLGGNSHEQYF.

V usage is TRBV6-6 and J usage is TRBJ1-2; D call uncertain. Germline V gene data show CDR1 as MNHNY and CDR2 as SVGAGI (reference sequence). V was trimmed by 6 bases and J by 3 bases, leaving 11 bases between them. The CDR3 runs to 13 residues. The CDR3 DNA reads TGTGCCAGCAGCCTATACGGAGACTATGGCTACACCTTC. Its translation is CASSLYGDYGYTF.

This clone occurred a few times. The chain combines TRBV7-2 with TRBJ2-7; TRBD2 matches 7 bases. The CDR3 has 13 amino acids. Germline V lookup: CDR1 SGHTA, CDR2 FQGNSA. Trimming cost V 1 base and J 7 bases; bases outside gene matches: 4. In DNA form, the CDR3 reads TGTGCCAGCAGCTTAGTACTAGCGAGGGAGCAGTACTTC. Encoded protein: CASSLVLAREQYF.

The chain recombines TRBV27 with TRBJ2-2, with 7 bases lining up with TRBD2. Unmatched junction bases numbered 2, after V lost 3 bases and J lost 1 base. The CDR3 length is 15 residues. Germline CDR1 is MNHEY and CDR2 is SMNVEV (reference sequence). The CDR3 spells CASSFQRGNTGELFF. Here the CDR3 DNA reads TGTGCCAGCAGTTTCCAGCGGGGGAACACCGGGGAGCTGTTTTTT.

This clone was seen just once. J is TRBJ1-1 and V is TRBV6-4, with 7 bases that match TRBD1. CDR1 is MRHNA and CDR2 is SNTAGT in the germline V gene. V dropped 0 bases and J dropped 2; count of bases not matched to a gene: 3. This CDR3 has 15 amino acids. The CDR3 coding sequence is TGTGCCAGCAGTGACTCAGCAGGGGGAAACACTGAAGCTTTCTTT. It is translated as CASSDSAGGNTEAFF.

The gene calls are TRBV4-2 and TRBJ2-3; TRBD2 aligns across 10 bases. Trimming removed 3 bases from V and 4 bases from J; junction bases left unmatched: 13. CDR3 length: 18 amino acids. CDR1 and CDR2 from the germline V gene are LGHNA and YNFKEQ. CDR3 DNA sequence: TGTGCCAGCAGCCATTCCCCCCCTGGTAGCGGGAGGCCAGATACGCAGTATTTT. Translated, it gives CASSHSPPGSGRPDTQYF.

CDR3 nucleotides: TGTGCCAGCACCAGAGGCCGGCAGGGTACAGATACGCAGTATTTT. Its protein product is CASTRGRQGTDTQYF. The chain uses TRBV6-5 and TRBJ2-3; possibly TRBD1 for D (5 bases). V was cut by 7 bases and J by 3 bases, with 17 bases left in between. The CDR3 totals 15 residues. In germline, CDR1 is MNHEY, CDR2 SVGAGI.

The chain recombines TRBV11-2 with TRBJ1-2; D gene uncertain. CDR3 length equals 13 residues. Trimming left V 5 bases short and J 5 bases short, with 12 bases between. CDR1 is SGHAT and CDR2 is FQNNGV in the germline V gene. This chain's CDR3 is CASSPAINYGYTF. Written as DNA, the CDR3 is TGTGCCAGCAGCCCAGCGATTAATTATGGCTACACCTTC.

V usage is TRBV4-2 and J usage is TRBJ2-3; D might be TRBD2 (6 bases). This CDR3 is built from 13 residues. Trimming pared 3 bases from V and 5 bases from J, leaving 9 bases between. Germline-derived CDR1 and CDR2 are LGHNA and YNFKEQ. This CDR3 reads CASSQGGGDTQYF. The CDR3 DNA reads TGTGCCAGCAGCCAGGGGGGAGGAGATACGCAGTATTTT.

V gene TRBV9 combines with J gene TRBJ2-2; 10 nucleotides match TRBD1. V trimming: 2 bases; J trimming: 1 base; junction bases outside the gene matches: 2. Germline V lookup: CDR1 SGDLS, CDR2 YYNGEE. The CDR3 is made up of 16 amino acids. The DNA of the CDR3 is TGTGCCAGCAGCGTTTGGGACAGGGGGAACACCGGGGAGCTGTTTTTT. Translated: CASSVWDRGNTGELFF.

This CDR3 reads CASRGGLLRNEQFF. CDR3 sequence (DNA): TGTGCCAGCAGGGGTGGGCTCCTTCGGAATGAGCAGTTCTTC. The V and J genes are TRBV28 and TRBJ2-1; D call uncertain. This CDR3 is 14 amino acids long. The V gene lost 6 bases and the J gene lost 7 bases, with 16 bases spanning the gap. Germline CDR1 reads MDHEN; CDR2 reads SYDVKM.

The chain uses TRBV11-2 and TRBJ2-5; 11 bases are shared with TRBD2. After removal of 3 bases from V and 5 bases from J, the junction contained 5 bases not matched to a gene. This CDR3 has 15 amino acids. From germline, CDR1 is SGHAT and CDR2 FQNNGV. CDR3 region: CASSLGTSGGETQYF. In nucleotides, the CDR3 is TGTGCCAGCAGCTTGGGGACTAGCGGAGGGGAGACCCAGTACTTC.

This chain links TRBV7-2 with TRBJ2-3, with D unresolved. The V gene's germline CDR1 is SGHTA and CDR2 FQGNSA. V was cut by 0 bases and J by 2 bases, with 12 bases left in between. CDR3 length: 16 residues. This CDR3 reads CASSLARGSFTDTQYF. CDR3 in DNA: TGTGCCAGCAGCTTAGCGCGAGGATCCTTCACAGATACGCAGTATTTT.